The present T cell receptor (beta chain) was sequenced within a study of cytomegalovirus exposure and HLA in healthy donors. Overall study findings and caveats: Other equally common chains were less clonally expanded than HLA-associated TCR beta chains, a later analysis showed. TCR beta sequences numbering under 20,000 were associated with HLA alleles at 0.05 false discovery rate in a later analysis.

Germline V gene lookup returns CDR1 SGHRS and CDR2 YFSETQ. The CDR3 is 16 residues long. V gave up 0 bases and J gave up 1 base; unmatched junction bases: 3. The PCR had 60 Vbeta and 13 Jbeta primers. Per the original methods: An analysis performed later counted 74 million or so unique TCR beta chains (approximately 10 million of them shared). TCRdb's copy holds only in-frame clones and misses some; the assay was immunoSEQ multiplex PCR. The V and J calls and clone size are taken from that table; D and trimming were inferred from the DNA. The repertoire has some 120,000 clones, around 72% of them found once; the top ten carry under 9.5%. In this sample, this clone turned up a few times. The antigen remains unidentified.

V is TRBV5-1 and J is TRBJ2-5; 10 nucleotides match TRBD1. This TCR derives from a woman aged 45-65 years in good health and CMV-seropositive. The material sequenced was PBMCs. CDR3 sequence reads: CASSLGRTGGQETQYF. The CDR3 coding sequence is TGCGCCAGCAGCTTGGGTAGGACAGGGGGCCAAGAGACCCAGTACTTC.